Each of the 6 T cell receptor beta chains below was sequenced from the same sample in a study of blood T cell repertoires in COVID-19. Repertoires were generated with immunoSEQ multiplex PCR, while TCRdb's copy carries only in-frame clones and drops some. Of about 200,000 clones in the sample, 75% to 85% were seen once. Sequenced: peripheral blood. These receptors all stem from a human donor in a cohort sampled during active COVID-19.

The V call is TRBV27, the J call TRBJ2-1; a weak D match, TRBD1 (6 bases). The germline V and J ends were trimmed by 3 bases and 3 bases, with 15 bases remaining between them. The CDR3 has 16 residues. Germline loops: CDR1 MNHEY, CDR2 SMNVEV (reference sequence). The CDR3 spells CASSFLWGQGYNEQFF. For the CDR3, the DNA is TGTGCCAGCAGTTTTCTTTGGGGGCAGGGCTACAATGAGCAGTTCTTC.

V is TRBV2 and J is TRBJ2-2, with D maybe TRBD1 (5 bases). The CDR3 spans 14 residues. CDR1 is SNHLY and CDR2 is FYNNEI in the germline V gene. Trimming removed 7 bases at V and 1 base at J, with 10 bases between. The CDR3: CASIGAVNTGELFF. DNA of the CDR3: TGTGCCAGCATTGGGGCAGTGAACACCGGGGAGCTGTTTTTT. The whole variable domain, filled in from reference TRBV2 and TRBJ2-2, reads EPEVTQTPSHQVTQMGQEVILRCVPISNHLYFYWYRQILGQKVEFLVSFYNNEISEKSEIFDDQFSVERPDGSNFTLKIRSTKLEDSAMYFCASIGAVNTGELFFGEGSRLTVL.

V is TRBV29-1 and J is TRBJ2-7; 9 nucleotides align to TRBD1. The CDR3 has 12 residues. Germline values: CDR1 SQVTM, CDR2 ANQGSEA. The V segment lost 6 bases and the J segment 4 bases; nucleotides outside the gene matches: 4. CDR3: CSVGQGLYEQYF. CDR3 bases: TGCAGCGTAGGACAGGGGCTTTACGAGCAGTACTTC.

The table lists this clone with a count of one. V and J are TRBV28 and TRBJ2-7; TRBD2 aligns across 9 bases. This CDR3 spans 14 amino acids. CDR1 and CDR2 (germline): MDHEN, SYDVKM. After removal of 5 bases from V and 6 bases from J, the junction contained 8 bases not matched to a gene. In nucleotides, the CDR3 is TGTGCCAGCAGTCCGGGGATAGCGGGAGTCGAGCAGTACTTC. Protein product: CASSPGIAGVEQYF. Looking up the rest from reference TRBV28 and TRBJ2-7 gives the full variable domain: DVKVTQSSRYLVKRTGEKVFLECVQDMDHENMFWYRQDPGLGLRLIYFSYDVKMKEKGDIPEGYSVSREKKERFSLILESASTNQTSMYLCASSPGIAGVEQYFGPGTRLTVT.

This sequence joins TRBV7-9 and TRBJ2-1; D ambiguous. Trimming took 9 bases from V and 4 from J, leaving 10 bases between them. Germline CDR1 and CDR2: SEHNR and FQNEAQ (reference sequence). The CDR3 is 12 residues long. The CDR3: CASMADYNEQFF. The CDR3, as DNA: TGTGCCAGTATGGCAGATTACAATGAGCAGTTCTTC.

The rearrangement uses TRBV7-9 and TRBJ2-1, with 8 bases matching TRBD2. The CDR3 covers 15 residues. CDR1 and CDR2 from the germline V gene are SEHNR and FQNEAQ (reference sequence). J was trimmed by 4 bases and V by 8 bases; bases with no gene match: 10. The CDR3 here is CASRKAGEIYNEQFF. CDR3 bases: TGTGCCAGCCGTAAAGCGGGAGAGATTTACAATGAGCAGTTCTTC.